Each of the 19 T cell receptor beta chains below was sequenced from the same sample in a study of T cell responses to AZD1222 COVID-19 vaccine. This table comes from immunoSEQ multiplex PCR, and its TCRdb copy is limited to in-frame clones, with some not included. Of more than 120,000 clones listed, 70% to 90% were seen once; the top ten hold over 4.5%. The specimen was peripheral blood, collected 28 days after the second AZD1222 dose. The receptor source for this set is an adult who received the AZD1222 COVID-19 vaccine.

The V and J genes are TRBV2 and TRBJ1-2, with a weak D call TRBD1 (5 bases). The V end was cut by 6 bases, the J end by 6 bases, with 17 bases between. This CDR3 comprises 14 residues. CDR1 is SNHLY, CDR2 FYNNEI, per germline. The CDR3 DNA reads as TGTGCCAGCAGAAGCTTTCAGGGTAGGGATGGCTACACCTTC. It codes for CASRSFQGRDGYTF.

J is TRBJ2-6 and V is TRBV28, with a possible D match to TRBD2 (7 bases). This CDR3 comprises 14 residues. Between the trimmed V and J ends, which lost 8 bases and 2 bases, there was a span of 10 bases. CDR1 MDHEN and CDR2 SYDVKM come from the germline V gene. CDR3 bases: TGTGCCAGCGGGGGGGCTGCTGGGGCCAACGTCCTGACTTTC. Protein: CASGGAAGANVLTF.

The V gene is TRBV7-2, the J gene TRBJ2-3; D unclear. V was trimmed by 6 bases and J by 8 bases, leaving 21 bases between them. The CDR3 extends over 15 amino acids. CDR1 is SGHTA, CDR2 FQGNSA, per germline. The CDR3 region is CASRELEFGVATQYF. CDR3 coding DNA: TGTGCCAGCAGGGAATTGGAGTTTGGGGTGGCTACGCAGTATTTT. Together with reference TRBV7-2 and TRBJ2-3, the CDR3 gives the full variable domain: GAGVSQSPSNKVTEKGKDVELRCDPISGHTALYWYRQSLGQGLEFLIYFQGNSAPDKSGLPSDRFSAERTGGSVSTLTIQRTQQEDSAVYLCASRELEFGVATQYFGPGTRLTVL.

This sequence joins TRBV18 and TRBJ2-7; 8 nucleotides align to TRBD1. Germline trimming cut 4 bases from V and 6 bases from J; bases unmatched to any gene: 8. CDR1 KGHSH and CDR2 LQKENI come from the germline V gene. The CDR3 runs to 14 residues. The CDR3 bases are TGTGCCAGCTCACTGAGTCAGGGGGCGGGCGAGCAGTACTTC. Residues: CASSLSQGAGEQYF.

The chain links TRBV4-2 to TRBJ2-1, with TRBD1 matching 10 bases. J lost 12 bases, V lost 0 bases, and 17 bases had no gene match. Germline V gene data show CDR1 as LGHNA and CDR2 as YNFKEQ. The CDR3 has 18 residues. CDR3 loop: CASSQDAGGQGVLEGQFF. CDR3 sequence (DNA): TGTGCCAGCAGCCAAGATGCGGGTGGACAGGGGGTCCTCGAAGGGCAGTTCTTC.

The chain joins TRBV6-5 to TRBJ1-2, with 9 bases fitting TRBD1. The junction had 4 bases not matched to a gene; V was cut back by 2 bases and J by 6 bases. The CDR3 is made up of 14 amino acids. The germline CDR1 and CDR2 sequences are MNHEY and SVGAGI. The CDR3 DNA reads as TGTGCCAGCAGTTACCAACAGGGGGCGGATGGCTACACCTTC. Translation: CASSYQQGADGYTF.

This chain connects TRBV7-6 to TRBJ2-5, with 8 bases matching TRBD2. Germline V gene sequence: CDR1 SGHVS, CDR2 FNYEAQ. The CDR3 spans 15 residues. V was pared by 5 bases and J by 7 bases, with 12 bases of the junction left unmatched. In nucleotides, the CDR3 is TGTGCCAGCAGCCAACCTGGGACTAGTGAGGGGACCCAGTACTTC. Its translation is CASSQPGTSEGTQYF.

This rearrangement joins TRBV5-1 to TRBJ1-2; D remains ambiguous. The CDR3 extends over 13 amino acids. CDR1 is SGHRS, CDR2 YFSETQ, per germline. The ends were cut back, 4 bases at V and 7 bases at J, with 14 bases in the middle. The CDR3 nucleotides are TGCGCCAGCAGCCCGACCGCGACTTCTGGCTACACCTTC. Its protein product is CASSPTATSGYTF.

The chain links TRBV27 to TRBJ2-5, with TRBD2 identical over 7 bases. Germline V gives CDR1 MNHEY, CDR2 SMNVEV (reference sequence). V shed 2 bases, J shed 2 bases, and the junction held 8 bases outside the gene matches. The CDR3 length is 16 residues. The CDR3 bases are TGTGCCAGCAGTTTAATCGCGGGAGTGGTACAAGAGACCCAGTACTTC. Amino acid sequence: CASSLIAGVVQETQYF.

The chain employs TRBV6-5 and TRBJ1-4; tentative D call: TRBD1 (5 bases). V was trimmed by 2 bases and J by 4 bases, leaving 14 bases between them. CDR3 length equals 16 residues. Germline CDR1 and CDR2: MNHEY and SVGAGI. The CDR3 sequence is CASSYRSPGLNEKLFF. The CDR3 nucleotides read TGTGCCAGCAGTTACAGGTCCCCAGGGCTTAATGAAAAACTGTTTTTT.

The chain combines TRBV28 with TRBJ1-5, with D perhaps TRBD1 (6 bases). The V end was cut by 5 bases, the J end by 1 base, with 18 bases between. The germline V gene encodes CDR1 MDHEN and CDR2 SYDVKM. The CDR3 runs to 17 residues. DNA of the CDR3: TGTGCCAGCAGTCTACCAGGGGAGGGGGAGAGCAATCAGCCCCAGCATTTT. This codes for CASSLPGEGESNQPQHF.

This chain joins TRBV11-2 and TRBJ2-1; D may match TRBD1 or TRBD2 (5 bases each). The V gene's germline CDR1 is SGHAT and CDR2 FQNNGV. V was shortened by 7 bases and J by 8 bases, with 12 bases between the two germline ends. CDR3 length: 12 residues. The CDR3 region is CASTTGADEQFF. In nucleotides, the CDR3 is TGTGCCAGCACCACAGGAGCGGATGAGCAGTTCTTC.

The genes are TRBV7-2 and TRBJ2-1, with D possibly matching TRBD1 (5 bases). Trimming cost V 5 bases and J 0 bases, with 14 bases left between them. Germline V gives CDR1 SGHTA, CDR2 FQGNSA. The CDR3 spans 16 residues. CDR3 in DNA: TGTGCCAGCAGCAAAACACAGGCTAGCTCCTACAATGAGCAGTTCTTC. Its translation: CASSKTQASSYNEQFF.

The chain is built from TRBV19 and TRBJ1-2; 10 bases fit TRBD1. This CDR3 is built from 15 residues. V dropped 3 bases and J dropped 2; count of bases not matched to a gene: 3. In germline, CDR1 is LNHDA, CDR2 SQIVND (reference sequence). CDR3 DNA: TGTGCCAGTAGTATTCGACAGGGGGCAAACTATGGCTACACCTTC. The encoded protein is CASSIRQGANYGYTF.

This chain uses TRBV5-6 with TRBJ1-1, with D unclear. Germline V gene lookup returns CDR1 SGHDT and CDR2 YYEEEE. The V and J ends lost 0 bases and 4 bases respectively, with 7 bases between them. The CDR3 covers 13 residues. CDR3 region: CASSLVTTTEAFF. CDR3 nucleotides: TGTGCCAGCAGCTTGGTTACGACCACTGAAGCTTTCTTT.

This clone was observed a handful of times. The chain uses TRBV5-1 and TRBJ1-3; unclear D gene. Germline lookup yields CDR1 SGHRS and CDR2 YFSETQ. The CDR3 consists of 16 residues. Trimming left V 3 bases short and J 3 bases short, with 16 bases between. The CDR3 protein is CASSWGKGSFGNTIYF. CDR3 in DNA: TGCGCCAGCAGCTGGGGTAAGGGATCGTTTGGAAACACCATATATTTT.

This clone occurred a few times. DNA of the CDR3: TGTGCCAGCAGCCAAGGGGATCCCGCCTTGGCTTTCTTT. It translates to CASSQGDPALAFF. The chain employs TRBV3-1 (or the pseudogene TRBV3-2) and TRBJ1-1; no definite D call. CDR3 length: 13 amino acids. CDR1 is LGHDT and CDR2 is YNNKEL in the germline V gene (reference sequence). Trimming cost V 1 base and J 11 bases, with 14 bases left between them.

This sequence joins TRBV5-8 and TRBJ1-5; 9 nucleotides align to TRBD1. CDR1 SGHTS and CDR2 YDEGEE come from the germline V gene. V gave up 5 bases and J gave up 7 bases; unmatched junction bases: 7. This CDR3 is built from 14 residues. The CDR3 DNA reads TGTGCCAGCAGTACCGGGACAGGGAGCCAGCCCCAGCATTTT. Its translation is CASSTGTGSQPQHF.

As for this clone: The sample carries other DNA sequences with the same CDR3. V and J are TRBV2 and TRBJ1-1; tentatively, D is TRBD1 (5 bases). Germline lookup yields CDR1 SNHLY and CDR2 FYNNEI. The CDR3 runs to 15 residues. V dropped 1 base and J dropped 1 base, with 10 bases sitting between them. This chain's CDR3 is CASSEEAGTNTEAFF. CDR3 nucleotides: TGTGCCAGCAGTGAAGAGGCGGGGACGAACACTGAAGCTTTCTTT.